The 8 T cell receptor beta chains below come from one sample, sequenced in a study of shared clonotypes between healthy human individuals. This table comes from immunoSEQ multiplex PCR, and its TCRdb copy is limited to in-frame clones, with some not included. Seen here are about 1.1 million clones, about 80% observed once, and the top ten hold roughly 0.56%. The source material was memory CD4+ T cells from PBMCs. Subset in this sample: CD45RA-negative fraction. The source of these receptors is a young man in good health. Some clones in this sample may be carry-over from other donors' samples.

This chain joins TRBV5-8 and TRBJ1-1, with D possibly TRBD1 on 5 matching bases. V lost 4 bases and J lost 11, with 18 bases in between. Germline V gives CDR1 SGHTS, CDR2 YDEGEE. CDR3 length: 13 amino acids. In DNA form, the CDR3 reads TGTGCCAGCAGCCCCTCCCAGGGAGGGCAGGCTTTCTTT. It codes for CASSPSQGGQAFF.

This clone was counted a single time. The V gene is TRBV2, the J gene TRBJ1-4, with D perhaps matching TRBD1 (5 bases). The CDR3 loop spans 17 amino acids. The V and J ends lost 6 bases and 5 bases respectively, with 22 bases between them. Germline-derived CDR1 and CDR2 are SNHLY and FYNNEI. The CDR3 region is CASSLPGPLGLNEKLFF. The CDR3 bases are TGTGCCAGCAGCCTCCCGGGACCCCTGGGCCTAAATGAAAAACTGTTTTTT.

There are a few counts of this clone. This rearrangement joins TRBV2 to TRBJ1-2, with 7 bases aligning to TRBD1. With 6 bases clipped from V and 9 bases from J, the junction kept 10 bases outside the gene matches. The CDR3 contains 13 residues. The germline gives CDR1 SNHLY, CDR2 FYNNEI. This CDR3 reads CASSDRVSSRYTF. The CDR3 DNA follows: TGTGCCAGCAGCGACAGGGTATCGTCCCGCTACACCTTC.

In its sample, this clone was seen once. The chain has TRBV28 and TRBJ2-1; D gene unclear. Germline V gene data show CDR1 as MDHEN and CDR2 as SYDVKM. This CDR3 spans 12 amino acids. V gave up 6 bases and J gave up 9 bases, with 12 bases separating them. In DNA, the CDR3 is TGTGCCAGCAGCCCACATACGGGTGAGCAGTTCTTC. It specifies CASSPHTGEQFF.

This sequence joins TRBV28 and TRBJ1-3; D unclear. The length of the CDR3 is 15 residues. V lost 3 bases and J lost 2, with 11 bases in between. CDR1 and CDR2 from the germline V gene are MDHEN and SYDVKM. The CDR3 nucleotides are TGTGCCAGCAGTTTTTCTTTTTTGGCTGGAAACACCATATATTTT. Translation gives CASSFSFLAGNTIYF.

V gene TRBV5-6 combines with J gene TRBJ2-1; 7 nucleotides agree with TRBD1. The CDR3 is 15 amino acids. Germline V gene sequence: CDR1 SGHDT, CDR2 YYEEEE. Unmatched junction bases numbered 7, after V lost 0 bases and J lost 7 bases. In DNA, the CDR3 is TGTGCCAGCAGCTTGGAACAGGGGAAGTGGAATGAGCAGTTCTTC. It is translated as CASSLEQGKWNEQFF.

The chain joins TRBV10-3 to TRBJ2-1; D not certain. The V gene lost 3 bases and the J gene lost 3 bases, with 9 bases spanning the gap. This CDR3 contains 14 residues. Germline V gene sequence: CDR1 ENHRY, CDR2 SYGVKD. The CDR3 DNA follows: TGTGCCATCAGTGAATCTATGGACTACAATGAGCAGTTCTTC. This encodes CAISESMDYNEQFF.

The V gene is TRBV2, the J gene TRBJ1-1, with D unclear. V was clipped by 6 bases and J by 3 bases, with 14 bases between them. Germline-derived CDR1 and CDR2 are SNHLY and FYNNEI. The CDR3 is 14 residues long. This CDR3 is CASSPQILYTEAFF. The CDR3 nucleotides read TGTGCCAGCAGCCCACAGATACTCTACACTGAAGCTTTCTTT.